One and the same sample provided the 19 T cell receptor beta chains below, sequenced in a study of blood T cells in healthy people across ages. The authors ran a second PCR of 7 to 11 cycles using a sample-barcoded 5' primer and a J-beta primer mix. TCRdb reanalysed the 5' RACE reads using MiXCR and keeps one entry per CDR3 protein. This table holds 500,000 to 700,000 distinct CDR3 sequences, approximately 30% found once. Specimen: blood. These receptors all stem from a woman aged 80 or over in good health.

This clonotype was seen a handful of times. This sequence joins TRBV4-1 and TRBJ2-5; weak D call: TRBD1 (6 bases). The CDR3 is made up of 16 amino acids. Germline loops: CDR1 MGHRA, CDR2 YSYEKL. The V gene lost 2 bases and the J gene lost 0 bases, with 13 bases spanning the gap. The DNA of the CDR3 is TGCGCCAGCAGCCAAACCCGACAGGCCTACCAAGAGACCCAGTACTTC. The encoded protein is CASSQTRQAYQETQYF.

As for this clonotype: This could be a read error, since a much larger clone is one nucleotide away. The rearrangement links TRBV12-3 or TRBV12-4 to TRBJ2-7; the match to TRBD2 covers 10 bases. Trimming at V came to 6 bases and at J to 7 bases, leaving 12 bases not matched to a gene. CDR3 length: 15 residues. CDR3 DNA: TGTGCCAGCAGGGCCCGGACTAGCGGTTACAATGAGCAGTACTTC. This sequence encodes CASRARTSGYNEQYF.

Worth noting for this clonotype: This clone may be a read error of a much larger clone one base away. This sequence joins TRBV19 and TRBJ2-7; TRBD2 aligns across 9 bases. This CDR3 contains 15 residues. Germline CDR1 is LNHDA and CDR2 is SQIVND (reference sequence). Trimming removed 3 bases from V and 7 bases from J; junction bases left unmatched: 10. The CDR3 region is CASSMMAGGYNEQYF. The CDR3, as DNA: TGTGCCAGTAGTATGATGGCGGGGGGGTACAATGAGCAGTACTTC. The full variable domain, its missing parts supplied by reference TRBV19 and TRBJ2-7, is DGGITQSPKYLFRKEGQNVTLSCEQNLNHDAMYWYRQDPGQGLRLIYYSQIVNDFQKGDIAEGYSVSREKKESFPLTVTSAQKNPTAFYLCASSMMAGGYNEQYFGPGTRLTVT.

The table lists this clonotype with a few counts. This chain joins TRBV20-1 and TRBJ1-5; maybe TRBD1 (5 bases). Trimming cost V 0 bases and J 2 bases, with 14 bases left between them. The CDR3 consists of 16 residues. Germline loops: CDR1 DFQATT, CDR2 SNEGSKA (reference sequence). The CDR3 coding sequence is TGCAGTGCTAGAGATGGTTGGGGCCATGGCAATCAGCCCCAGCATTTT. Protein: CSARDGWGHGNQPQHF.

This clonotype was seen only a few times. Being one base from a much bigger clone, this may be a read error. The rearrangement joins TRBV10-3 to TRBJ1-2; 8 bases agree with TRBD1. Germline V gene lookup returns CDR1 ENHRY and CDR2 SYGVKD. The CDR3 is made up of 14 amino acids. The V segment lost 6 bases and the J segment 6 bases; nucleotides outside the gene matches: 9. The CDR3 loop reads CAIRETTGDDGYTF. The CDR3 bases are TGTGCCATCAGGGAAACGACAGGGGATGATGGCTACACCTTC.

This rearrangement joins TRBV20-1 to TRBJ2-2; no firm D call. Germline CDR1 and CDR2: DFQATT and SNEGSKA (reference sequence). Trimming removed 0 bases at V and 3 bases at J, with 8 bases between. The CDR3 is made up of 14 amino acids. CDR3 sequence (DNA): TGCAGTGCTAGAGATGGCCGAGACACCGGGGAGCTGTTTTTT. Protein sequence: CSARDGRDTGELFF.

This chain connects TRBV20-1 to TRBJ2-5; no definite D call. This CDR3 is 15 amino acids long. The germline CDR1 and CDR2 sequences are DFQATT and SNEGSKA (reference sequence). V was trimmed by 3 bases and J by 0 bases, leaving 14 bases between them. CDR3 in amino acids: CSASFPVGYQETQYF. The CDR3 DNA reads TGCAGTGCTAGCTTCCCCGTGGGGTACCAAGAGACCCAGTACTTC.

This chain links TRBV13 with TRBJ1-2; D is ambiguous. The CDR3 is 12 residues long. The V gene's germline CDR1 is PRHDT and CDR2 FYEKMQ (reference sequence). The V end lost 3 bases, the J end lost 7 bases, and 9 bases lay between the germline ends. DNA for the CDR3: TGTGCCAGCAGCTTCCCCACGAGTGGCTACACCTTC. This encodes CASSFPTSGYTF. Combining the CDR3 with reference TRBV13 and TRBJ1-2 gives the whole variable domain AAGVIQSPRHLIKEKRETATLKCYPIPRHDTVYWYQQGPGQDPQFLISFYEKMQSDKGSIPDRFSAQQFSDYHSELNMSSLELGDSALYFCASSFPTSGYTFGSGTRLTVV.

The J gene is TRBJ2-5, the V gene TRBV28; a weak D match, TRBD2 (7 bases). V lost 2 bases to trimming and J lost 2 bases, with 18 bases between them. This CDR3 region has 17 residues. Germline V gene lookup returns CDR1 MDHEN and CDR2 SYDVKM. CDR3 residues: CASSLGSGGPLQETQYF. The DNA for the CDR3 is TGTGCCAGCAGTTTAGGGTCGGGGGGCCCCCTACAAGAGACCCAGTACTTC.

Only one count was recorded for this clonotype. A read error may be the cause here, since a much bigger clone is one base away. The DNA for the CDR3 is TGTGCCAGCAGCTCACAGAAATACGAGCAGTACTTC. Its protein is CASSSQKYEQYF. The rearrangement joins TRBV11-1 to TRBJ2-7, with no clear D. The CDR3 extends over 12 amino acids. Deletions cut 4 bases from V and 4 bases from J, with 8 bases between. Germline-derived CDR1 and CDR2 are SGHAT and FQDESV (reference sequence).

This clonotype appeared many times. The V call is TRBV7-2, the J call TRBJ2-1; 12 bases agree with TRBD2. Germline CDR1 is SGHTA and CDR2 is FQGNSA. With V trimmed by 4 bases and J by 5 bases, 9 bases remained unmatched. The length of the CDR3 is 17 residues. This chain's CDR3 is CASSSERGLAGNNEQFF. CDR3 DNA sequence: TGTGCCAGCAGCTCCGAGCGCGGACTAGCGGGGAACAATGAGCAGTTCTTC. Complete variable domain (other parts from reference TRBV7-2 and TRBJ2-1): GAGVSQSPSNKVTEKGKDVELRCDPISGHTALYWYRQSLGQGLEFLIYFQGNSAPDKSGLPSDRFSAERTGGSVSTLTIQRTQQEDSAVYLCASSSERGLAGNNEQFFGPGTRLTVL.

This clonotype was found many times. The genes are TRBV30 and TRBJ1-4; weak D call: TRBD1 (5 bases). The CDR3 loop spans 10 amino acids. The V and J ends lost 7 bases and 12 bases respectively, with 12 bases between them. Germline values: CDR1 GTSNPN, CDR2 SVGIG (reference sequence). The CDR3 DNA reads TGTGCCTTATACGGGACCGAACTGTTTTTT. This sequence encodes CALYGTELFF.

This clonotype was counted a few times. This may arise from a read error, as a much more abundant clone is one base away. The genes are TRBV20-1 and TRBJ2-1; TRBD1 matches at 7 bases. The last part of the DNA fits TRBJ2-7 better; the J call may be wrong. This CDR3 is built from 14 residues. The germline CDR1 and CDR2 sequences are DFQATT and SNEGSKA (reference sequence). CDR3 DNA: TGCAGTGCTAGAGAAGGGACAGCCTACAATGAGCAGTACTTC. Translation gives CSAREGTAYNEQYF.

This clonotype was recorded many times. CDR3 sequence: CASSLGFRSYNEQFF. CDR3 DNA: TGCGCCAGCAGCTTGGGTTTCCGCTCCTACAATGAGCAGTTCTTC. The V gene is TRBV5-1, the J gene TRBJ2-1; D call uncertain. V lost 0 bases to trimming and J lost 0 bases, with 7 bases between them. CDR3 length: 15 amino acids. Germline loops: CDR1 SGHRS, CDR2 YFSETQ.

Points on this clonotype: This clone may be a read error of a much larger clone one base away. CDR3 protein: CTSSSGTLSSYEQYF. CDR3 in DNA: TGCACCAGCAGCTCGGGGACTTTGAGCTCCTACGAGCAGTACTTC. The chain is built from TRBV5-1 and TRBJ2-7; D is possibly TRBD2 (6 bases). In germline, CDR1 is SGHRS, CDR2 YFSETQ. The CDR3 runs 15 residues.

CDR3 protein: CANYRGAPYEQYF. DNA for the CDR3: TGTGCCAATTACAGGGGCGCACCCTACGAGCAGTACTTC. The rearrangement links TRBV10-3 to TRBJ2-7; 7 bases match TRBD1. The CDR3 runs 13 residues. In germline, CDR1 is ENHRY, CDR2 SYGVKD. V dropped 10 bases and J dropped 2; count of bases not matched to a gene: 8.

The sample holds many counts of this clonotype. This sequence joins TRBV5-1 and TRBJ1-1; possible D gene TRBD1, 6 bases. CDR1 is SGHRS, CDR2 YFSETQ, per germline. CDR3 length equals 15 residues. The germline V and J ends were trimmed by 2 bases and 1 base, with 12 bases remaining between them. The chain's CDR3 is CASSFTGFGNTEAFF. For the CDR3, the DNA is TGCGCCAGCAGCTTTACAGGGTTCGGGAACACTGAAGCTTTCTTT. The full variable domain, rest sourced from reference TRBV5-1 and TRBJ1-1, is KAGVTQTPRYLIKTRGQQVTLSCSPISGHRSVSWYQQTPGQGLQFLFEYFSETQRNKGNFPGRFSGRQFSNSRSEMNVSTLELGDSALYLCASSFTGFGNTEAFFGQGTRLTVV.

The V gene is TRBV30, the J gene TRBJ1-4; no reliable D call. This CDR3 is built from 12 residues. Per the germline V gene, CDR1 is GTSNPN and CDR2 is SVGIG (reference sequence). The V gene lost 5 bases and the J gene lost 7 bases, with 11 bases spanning the gap. Here the CDR3 DNA reads TGTGCCTGGGCCCACCGGGGTGAAAAACTGTTTTTT. Translating gives CAWAHRGEKLFF.

Many counts were recorded for this clonotype. The chain combines TRBV7-8 with TRBJ2-1; the D gene is possibly TRBD1 (6 bases). V was trimmed by 2 bases and J by 4 bases, leaving 18 bases between them. This CDR3 has 17 amino acids. The germline gives CDR1 SGHVS, CDR2 FQNEAQ. Here the CDR3 reads CASSLNPSGTPYNEQFF. Here the CDR3 DNA reads TGTGCCAGCAGCTTAAATCCCTCCGGGACACCTTACAATGAGCAGTTCTTC.